Listed here are 18 T cell receptor beta chains from one sample, sequenced in a study of breast tumors, draining lymph nodes, adjacent tissues. TCRdb analysed the multiplex PCR reads with MiXCR anew, one entry per CDR3 protein. The sample includes over 150,000 distinct CDR3 sequences, approximately 33% seen only once; the top ten take 4.3%. Axillary draining lymph nodes of breast cancer patients supplied the node samples. The specimen sequenced was axillary lymph node tissue. The receptors stem from a female donor with breast cancer. Some clones in this sample may be carry-over from other donors' samples.

This clonotype was found once. The chain carries TRBV13 and TRBJ2-7; 12 bases align to TRBD1. Trimming cost V 5 bases and J 7 bases; bases outside gene matches: 9. This CDR3 region has 15 residues. From germline, CDR1 is PRHDT and CDR2 FYEKMQ (reference sequence). CDR3 residues: CASSLPGQGAGEQYF. The DNA for the CDR3 is TGTGCCAGCAGCCTACCGGGACAGGGGGCGGGAGAGCAGTACTTC.

This clonotype has just one count. The genes are TRBV24-1 and TRBJ1-6; 8 bases align to TRBD1. V shed 4 bases, J shed 3 bases, and the junction held 16 bases outside the gene matches. Germline V gene lookup returns CDR1 KGHDR and CDR2 SFDVKD. The CDR3 covers 20 residues. The CDR3 DNA follows: TGTGCCACCAGTGACAGACAGGGGTTCGATGTGGGGCACTATAATTCACCCCTCCACTTT. Its protein product is CATSDRQGFDVGHYNSPLHF.

As concerns this clonotype: An end of the junction differs from the germline gene, which may be a read error. The chain is built from TRBV10-3 and TRBJ1-2; D call uncertain. The CDR3 covers 13 residues. Per the germline V gene, CDR1 is ENHRY and CDR2 is SYGVKD. The CDR3, as DNA: TGTGCCATCAGAGAGACTGAAATGAGTGGCTACGCCTTC. Its translation: CAIRETEMSGYAF.

This clonotype was seen only a few times. This chain uses TRBV5-1 with TRBJ1-1; 8 bases are a match to TRBD1. CDR1 is SGHRS and CDR2 is YFSETQ in the germline V gene. This CDR3 is built from 17 residues. The junction had 15 bases not matched to a gene; V was cut back by 2 bases and J by 6 bases. CDR3 sequence: CASSLRRGQGGRPEAFF. CDR3 nucleotide sequence: TGCGCCAGCAGCTTACGCCGCGGACAGGGCGGCCGTCCTGAAGCTTTCTTT.

This clonotype has a count of ten or more. One end of the junction does not line up with germline, which may come from a read error. The chain joins TRBV2 to TRBJ1-3; D is unclear. This CDR3 spans 15 amino acids. Germline V lookup: CDR1 SNHLY, CDR2 FYNNEI. CDR3 nucleotide sequence: TGTACCAGCAGGAAGGCTTCGGTCTCTGGAAACACCATATATTTT. Protein product: CTSRKASVSGNTIYF.

The chain is built from TRBV20-1 and TRBJ1-4; D is unclear. CDR1 and CDR2 (germline): DFQATT, SNEGSKA (reference sequence). The CDR3 is made up of 14 amino acids. V was shortened by 7 bases and J by 8 bases, with 20 bases between the two germline ends. CDR3 sequence: CSGLAGDLDEKLFF. CDR3 sequence (DNA): TGCAGTGGACTAGCGGGAGACCTGGACGAAAAACTGTTTTTT.

For this clonotype: An end of the junction does not agree with germline; a read error may underlie this. V is TRBV7-2 and J is TRBJ1-2, with D hard to call. CDR1 SGHTA and CDR2 FQGNSA come from the germline V gene. This CDR3 has 15 amino acids. For the CDR3, the DNA is TGTGCCGGCAGCTTAGTCCCCAACTCTAACTATGGCTACACCTTC. This gives the protein CAGSLVPNSNYGYTF.

At least ten counts were recorded for this clonotype. The genes are TRBV12-3 or TRBV12-4 and TRBJ2-3; a possible D gene is TRBD2 (6 bases). CDR3 length: 17 residues. The V end was cut by 2 bases, the J end by 3 bases, with 18 bases between. The CDR3 here is CASSLLSGSALTDTQYF. The CDR3 region has the DNA TGTGCCAGCAGTTTATTAAGCGGGTCGGCTTTGACAGATACGCAGTATTTT.

The chain is built from TRBV20-1 and TRBJ2-6; a possible D gene is TRBD1 (6 bases). The ends were cut back, 0 bases at V and 2 bases at J, with 11 bases in the middle. Germline V gene sequence: CDR1 DFQATT, CDR2 SNEGSKA (reference sequence). This CDR3 is 16 amino acids long. The CDR3 DNA reads as TGCAGTGCTAGAGATCATGGGGGCCCTGGGGCCAACGTCCTGACTTTC. It yields the protein CSARDHGGPGANVLTF.

The chain combines TRBV24-1 with TRBJ1-5, with D possibly being TRBD1 (6 bases). The V end lost 8 bases, the J end lost 4 bases, and 35 bases lay between the germline ends. CDR1 KGHDR and CDR2 SFDVKD come from the germline V gene. This CDR3 has 21 residues. Here the CDR3 reads CATTPPRGRIGSYSRNQPQHF. CDR3 bases: TGTGCCACCACCCCACCGAGGGGGAGGATAGGCAGTTACTCAAGAAATCAGCCCCAGCATTTT.

The V gene is TRBV7-9, the J gene TRBJ1-1, with TRBD1 matching over 7 bases. The CDR3 is 17 residues long. The germline V gene has CDR1 SEHNR and CDR2 FQNEAQ (reference sequence). V lost 2 bases to trimming and J lost 1 base; unmatched junction nucleotides: 10. Written as DNA, the CDR3 is TGTGCCAGCAGCTTAAGACAGGGTCGGCAGTGGAACACTGAAGCTTTCTTT. Translating gives CASSLRQGRQWNTEAFF.

This clonotype has only a few counts. The chain carries TRBV6-5 and TRBJ2-7, with D possibly called TRBD1 or TRBD2 (6 bases each). The ends were cut back, 6 bases at V and 7 bases at J, with 22 bases in the middle. Germline V gene sequence: CDR1 MNHEY, CDR2 SVGAGI. The CDR3 is 15 residues long. DNA of the CDR3: TGTGCCAGCAGCCCCCCCAGGGGCGGGGCTTGGGAGCAGTACTTC. This translates into CASSPPRGGAWEQYF.

This clonotype was detected a few times. This may be a read error, as it is one base from a much larger clone. This chain joins TRBV5-8 and TRBJ2-3; 9 nucleotides line up with TRBD2. Unmatched junction bases numbered 6, after V lost 5 bases and J lost 5 bases. The CDR3 consists of 14 residues. The germline CDR1 and CDR2 sequences are SGHTS and YDEGEE. The CDR3 nucleotides are TGTGCCAGCAGGAGCGGGGGGACCGTAGATACGCAGTATTTT. Translating gives CASRSGGTVDTQYF.

As for this clonotype: This may be a read error: a much more frequent sequence differs by one nucleotide. The CDR3 is CSPLVAGGVATQYF. In nucleotides, the CDR3 is TGCAGTCCCCTAGTGGCGGGAGGCGTAGCGACCCAGTACTTC. This chain uses TRBV20-1 with TRBJ2-5; the match to TRBD2 covers 8 bases. CDR3 length: 14 amino acids. Germline V gene lookup returns CDR1 DFQATT and CDR2 SNEGSKA (reference sequence). Unmatched junction bases numbered 15, after V lost 8 bases and J lost 7 bases.

In this sample, this clonotype turned up many times. The rearrangement joins TRBV19 to TRBJ2-3; 8 bases fit TRBD2. V was pared by 4 bases and J by 6 bases, with 6 bases of the junction left unmatched. The CDR3 contains 14 residues. CDR1 and CDR2 (germline): LNHDA, SQIVND (reference sequence). CDR3 DNA: TGTGCCAGTAGTACCCGACCGGGGGGGGATACGCAGTATTTT. Translation gives CASSTRPGGDTQYF.

This clonotype has more than one count but fewer than ten. The V and J genes are TRBV5-4 and TRBJ1-1; D uncertain. V was trimmed by 4 bases and J by 3 bases, leaving 16 bases between them. Germline assignment: CDR1 SGHNT and CDR2 YYREEE (reference sequence). The CDR3 loop spans 15 amino acids. The CDR3 bases are TGTGCCAGCAGCAACCCCACCGAAAGGTACACTGAAGCTTTCTTT. Translation gives CASSNPTERYTEAFF.

This clonotype appeared many times. V usage is TRBV7-2 and J usage is TRBJ2-2; D ambiguous. The CDR3 totals 12 residues. Germline V lookup: CDR1 SGHTA, CDR2 FQGNSA. V was shortened by 5 bases and J by 9 bases, with 10 bases between the two germline ends. CDR3 nucleotides: TGTGCCAGCAGCCCAGACTTATGGGAGCTGTTTTTT. Translating gives CASSPDLWELFF.

The chain joins TRBV13 to TRBJ2-3; perhaps TRBD1 as D (6 bases). V lost 2 bases to trimming and J lost 10 bases, with 25 bases between them. The CDR3 is made up of 17 amino acids. Germline CDR1 reads PRHDT; CDR2 reads FYEKMQ (reference sequence). The CDR3 loop is CASSLSGQISPGDAQYF. CDR3 coding DNA: TGTGCCAGCAGCTTATCTGGACAGATTTCCCCCGGCGATGCGCAGTATTTT.